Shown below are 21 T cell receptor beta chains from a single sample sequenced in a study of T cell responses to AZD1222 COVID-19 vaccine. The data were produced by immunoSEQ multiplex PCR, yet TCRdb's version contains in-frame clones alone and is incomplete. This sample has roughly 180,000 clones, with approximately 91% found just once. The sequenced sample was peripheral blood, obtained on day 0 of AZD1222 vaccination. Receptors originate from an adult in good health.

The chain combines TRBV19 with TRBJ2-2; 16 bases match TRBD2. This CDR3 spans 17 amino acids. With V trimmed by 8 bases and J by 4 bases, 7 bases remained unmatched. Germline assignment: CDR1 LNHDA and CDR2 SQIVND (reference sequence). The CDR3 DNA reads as TGTGCCAGTCATAAGGGACTAGCGGGGGGGCGCACCGGGGAGCTGTTTTTT. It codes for CASHKGLAGGRTGELFF.

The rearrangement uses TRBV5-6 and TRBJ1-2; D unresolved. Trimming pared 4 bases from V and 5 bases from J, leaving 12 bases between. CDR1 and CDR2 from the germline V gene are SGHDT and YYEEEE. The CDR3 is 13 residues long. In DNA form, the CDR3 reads TGTGCCAGCAGCCCCCCCGATAGGTATGGCTACACCTTC. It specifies CASSPPDRYGYTF.

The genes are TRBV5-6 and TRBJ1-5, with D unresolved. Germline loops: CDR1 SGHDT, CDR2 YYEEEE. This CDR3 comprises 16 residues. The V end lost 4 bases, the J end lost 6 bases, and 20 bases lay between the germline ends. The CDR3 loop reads CASSTSAHSAGQPQHF. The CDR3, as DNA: TGTGCCAGCAGCACATCGGCCCATTCGGCCGGTCAGCCCCAGCATTTT.

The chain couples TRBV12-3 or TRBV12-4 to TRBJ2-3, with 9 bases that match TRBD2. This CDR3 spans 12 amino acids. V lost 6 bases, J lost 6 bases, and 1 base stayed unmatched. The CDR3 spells CASRGLADTQYF. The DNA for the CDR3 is TGTGCCAGCAGGGGACTAGCCGATACGCAGTATTTT.

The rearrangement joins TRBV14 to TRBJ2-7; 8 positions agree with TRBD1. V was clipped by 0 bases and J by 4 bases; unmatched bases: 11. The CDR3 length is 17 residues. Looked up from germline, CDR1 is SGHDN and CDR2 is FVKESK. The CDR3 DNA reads TGTGCCAGCAGCCAAGAAGCCTCCCGGGACAGGAAGTACGAGCAGTACTTC. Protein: CASSQEASRDRKYEQYF.

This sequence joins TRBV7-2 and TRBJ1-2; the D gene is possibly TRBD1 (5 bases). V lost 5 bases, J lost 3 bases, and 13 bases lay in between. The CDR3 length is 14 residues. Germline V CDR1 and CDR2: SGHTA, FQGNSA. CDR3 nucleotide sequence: TGTGCCAGCAGCATCTATGGGGCGGACTATGGCTACACCTTC. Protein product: CASSIYGADYGYTF.

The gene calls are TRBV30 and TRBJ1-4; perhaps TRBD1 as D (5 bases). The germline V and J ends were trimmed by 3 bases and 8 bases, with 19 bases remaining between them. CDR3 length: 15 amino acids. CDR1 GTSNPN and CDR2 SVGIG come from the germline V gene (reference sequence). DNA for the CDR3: TGTGCCTGGAGCGATGACAGCCTCATGGGAGAAAAACTGTTTTTT. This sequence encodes CAWSDDSLMGEKLFF.

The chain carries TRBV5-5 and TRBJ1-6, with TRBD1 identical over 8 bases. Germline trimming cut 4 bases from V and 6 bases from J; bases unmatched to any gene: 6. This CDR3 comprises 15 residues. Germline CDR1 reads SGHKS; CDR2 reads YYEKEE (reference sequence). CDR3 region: CASSRQGAGNSPLHF. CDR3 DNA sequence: TGTGCCAGCAGCCGCCAGGGGGCTGGTAATTCACCCCTCCACTTT.

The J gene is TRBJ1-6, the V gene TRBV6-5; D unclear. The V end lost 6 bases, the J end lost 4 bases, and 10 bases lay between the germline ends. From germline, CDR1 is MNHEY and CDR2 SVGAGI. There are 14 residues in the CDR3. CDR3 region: CASSTNRYNSPLHF. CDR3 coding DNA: TGTGCCAGCAGCACAAACAGATATAATTCACCCCTCCACTTT.

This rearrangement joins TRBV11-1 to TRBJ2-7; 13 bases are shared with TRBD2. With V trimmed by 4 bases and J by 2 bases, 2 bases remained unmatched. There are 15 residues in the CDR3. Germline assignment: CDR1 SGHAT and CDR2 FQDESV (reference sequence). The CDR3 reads CASSSLAGGPYEQYF. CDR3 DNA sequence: TGTGCCAGCAGCTCACTAGCGGGAGGGCCCTACGAGCAGTACTTC.

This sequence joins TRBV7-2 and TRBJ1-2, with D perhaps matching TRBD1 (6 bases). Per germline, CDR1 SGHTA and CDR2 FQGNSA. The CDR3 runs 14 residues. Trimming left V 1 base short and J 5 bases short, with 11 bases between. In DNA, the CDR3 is TGTGCCAGCAGCTTAGATACAGGGCTGTATGGCTACACCTTC. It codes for CASSLDTGLYGYTF. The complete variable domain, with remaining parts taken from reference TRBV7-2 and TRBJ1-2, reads GAGVSQSPSNKVTEKGKDVELRCDPISGHTALYWYRQSLGQGLEFLIYFQGNSAPDKSGLPSDRFSAERTGGSVSTLTIQRTQQEDSAVYLCASSLDTGLYGYTFGSGTRLTVV.

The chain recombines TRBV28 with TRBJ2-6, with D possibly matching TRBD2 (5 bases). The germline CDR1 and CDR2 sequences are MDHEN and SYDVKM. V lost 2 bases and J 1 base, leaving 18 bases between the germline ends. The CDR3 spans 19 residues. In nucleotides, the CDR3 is TGTGCCAGCAGTTTAGGGGTAGCTAGAAGAGGGTCTGGGGCCAACGTCCTGACTTTC. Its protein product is CASSLGVARRGSGANVLTF. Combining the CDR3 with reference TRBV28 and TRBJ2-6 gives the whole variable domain DVKVTQSSRYLVKRTGEKVFLECVQDMDHENMFWYRQDPGLGLRLIYFSYDVKMKEKGDIPEGYSVSREKKERFSLILESASTNQTSMYLCASSLGVARRGSGANVLTFGAGSRLTVL.

Written as DNA, the CDR3 is TGTGCCAGCAGTTTAGGAGTCAGCAAAAATGAAAAACTGTTTTTT. It yields the protein CASSLGVSKNEKLFF. The genes are TRBV28 and TRBJ1-4; D gene unclear. Trimming shortened V by 2 bases and J by 5 bases, and 12 bases separated the two germline ends. The CDR3 loop spans 15 amino acids. Germline V gene data show CDR1 as MDHEN and CDR2 as SYDVKM.

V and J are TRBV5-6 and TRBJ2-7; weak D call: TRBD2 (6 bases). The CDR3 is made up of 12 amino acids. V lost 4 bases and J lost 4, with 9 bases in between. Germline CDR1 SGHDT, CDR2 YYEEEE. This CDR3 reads CASSGGLYEQYF. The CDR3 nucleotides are TGTGCCAGCAGCGGGGGACTTTACGAGCAGTACTTC.

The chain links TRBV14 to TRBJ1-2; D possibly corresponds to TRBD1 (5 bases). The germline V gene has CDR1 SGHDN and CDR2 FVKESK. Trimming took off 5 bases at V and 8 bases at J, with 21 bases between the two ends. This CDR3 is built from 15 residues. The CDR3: CASSNGRPGEGGYTF. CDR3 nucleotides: TGTGCCAGCAGCAACGGGCGTCCGGGGGAAGGAGGCTACACCTTC.

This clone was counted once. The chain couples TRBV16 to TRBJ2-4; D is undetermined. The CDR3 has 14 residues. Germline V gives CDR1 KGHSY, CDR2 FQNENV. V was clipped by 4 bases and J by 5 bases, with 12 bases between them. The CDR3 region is CASSPKVMENIQYF. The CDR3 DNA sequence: TGTGCCAGCAGCCCCAAAGTGATGGAAAACATTCAGTACTTC.

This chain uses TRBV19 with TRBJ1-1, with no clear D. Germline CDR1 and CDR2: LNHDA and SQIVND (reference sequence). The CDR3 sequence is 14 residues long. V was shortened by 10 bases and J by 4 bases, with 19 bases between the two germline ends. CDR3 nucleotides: TGTGCCACCCAGGTGGGTGGGTTGGCCACTGAAGCTTTCTTT. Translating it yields CATQVGGLATEAFF.

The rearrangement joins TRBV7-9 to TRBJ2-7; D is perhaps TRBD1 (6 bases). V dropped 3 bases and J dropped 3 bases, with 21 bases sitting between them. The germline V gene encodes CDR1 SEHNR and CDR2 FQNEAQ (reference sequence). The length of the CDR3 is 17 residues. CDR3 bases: TGTGCCAGCAGCTTTTATCCCCCCCGGGCAGGGGTCTACGAGCAGTACTTC. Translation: CASSFYPPRAGVYEQYF. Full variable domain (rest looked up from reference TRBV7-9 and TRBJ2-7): DTGVSQNPRHKITKRGQNVTFRCDPISEHNRLYWYRQTLGQGPEFLTYFQNEAQLEKSRLLSDRFSAERPKGSFSTLEIQRTEQGDSAMYLCASSFYPPRAGVYEQYFGPGTRLTVT.

The DNA for the CDR3 is TGTGCCATCAGGGGACAGAGCAATCAGCCCCAGCATTTT. This sequence encodes CAIRGQSNQPQHF. The V call is TRBV10-3, the J call TRBJ1-5, with 7 nucleotides matching TRBD1. The CDR3 length is 13 residues. Unmatched junction bases numbered 0, after V lost 6 bases and J lost 1 base. The germline CDR1 and CDR2 sequences are ENHRY and SYGVKD.

The CDR3 coding sequence is TGTGCCATAAAGGCGAGGGCCCAGATAGATGAGCAGTTCTTC. Amino acids: CAIKARAQIDEQFF. This chain joins TRBV6-6 and TRBJ2-1; D is perhaps TRBD2 (5 bases). The CDR3 loop spans 14 amino acids. Germline V CDR1 and CDR2: MNHNY, SVGAGI (reference sequence). V shed 10 bases and J shed 8 bases, with 21 bases lying between them.

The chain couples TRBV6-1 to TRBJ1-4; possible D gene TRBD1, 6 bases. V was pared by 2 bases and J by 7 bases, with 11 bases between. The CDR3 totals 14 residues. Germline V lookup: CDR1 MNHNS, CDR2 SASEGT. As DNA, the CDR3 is TGTGCCAGCAGTGAAAGCCCAGGGGCTGAAAAACTGTTTTTT. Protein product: CASSESPGAEKLFF.